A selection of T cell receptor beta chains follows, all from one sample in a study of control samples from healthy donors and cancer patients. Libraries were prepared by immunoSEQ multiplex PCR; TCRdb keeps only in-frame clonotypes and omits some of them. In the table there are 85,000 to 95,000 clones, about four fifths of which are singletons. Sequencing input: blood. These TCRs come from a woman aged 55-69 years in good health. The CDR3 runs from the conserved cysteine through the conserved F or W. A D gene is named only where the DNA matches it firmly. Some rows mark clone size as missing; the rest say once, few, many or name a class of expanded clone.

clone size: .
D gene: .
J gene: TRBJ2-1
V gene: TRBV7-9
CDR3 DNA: TGTGCCAGCAGCTTAGGGTCCGAGAGCAATGAGCAGTTCTTC
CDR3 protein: CASSLGSESNEQFF

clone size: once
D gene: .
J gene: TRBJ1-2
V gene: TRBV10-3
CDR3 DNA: TGTGCCATCAGTGAGTCGGAAGGAAACTATGGCTACACCTTC
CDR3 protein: CAISESEGNYGYTF

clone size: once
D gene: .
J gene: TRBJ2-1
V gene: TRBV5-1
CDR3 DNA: TGCGCCAGCTCTCCATTAGCGGCATACAATGAGCAGTTCTTC
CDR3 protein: CASSPLAAYNEQFF

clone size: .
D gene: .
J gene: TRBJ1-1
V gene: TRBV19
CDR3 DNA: TGTGCCAGTAGTATGGTGGTTTGGACTGAAGCTTTCTTT
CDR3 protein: CASSMVVWTEAFF

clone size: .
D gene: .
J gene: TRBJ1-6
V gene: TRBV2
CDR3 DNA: TGTGCCAGCAGCCCCCTTTTCCTTCAATGGTCGAATACTAATTCACCCCTCCACTTT
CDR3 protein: CASSPLFLQWSNTNSPLHF

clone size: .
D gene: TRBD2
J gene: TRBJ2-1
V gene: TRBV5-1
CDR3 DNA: TGCGCCAGCAGCTTGGCTAGCGGGGGTGGTGAGCAGTTCTTC
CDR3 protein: CASSLASGGGEQFF

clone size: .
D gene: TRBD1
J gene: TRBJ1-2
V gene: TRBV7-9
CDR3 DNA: TGTGCCAGCCCGACAGGGCCCTATGGCTACACCTTC
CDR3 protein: CASPTGPYGYTF

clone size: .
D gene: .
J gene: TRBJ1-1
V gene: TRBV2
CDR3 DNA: TGTGCCAGCAGTGAAGGCCAGCGGGCATTCATGAACACTGAAGCTTTCTTT
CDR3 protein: CASSEGQRAFMNTEAFF

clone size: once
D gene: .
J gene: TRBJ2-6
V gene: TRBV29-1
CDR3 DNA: TGCAGCGTTGATGAAAGCTCTGGGGCCAACGTCCTGACTTTC
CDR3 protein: CSVDESSGANVLTF

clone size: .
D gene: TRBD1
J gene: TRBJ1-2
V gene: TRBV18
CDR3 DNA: TGTGCCAGCTCACCACTCGGGACAGACAGCTACACCTTC
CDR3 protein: CASSPLGTDSYTF

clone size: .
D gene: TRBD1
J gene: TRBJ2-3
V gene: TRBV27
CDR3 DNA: TGTGCCAGCAGTCCATGGACAGGGGGTAGCACAGATACGCAGTATTTT
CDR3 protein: CASSPWTGGSTDTQYF

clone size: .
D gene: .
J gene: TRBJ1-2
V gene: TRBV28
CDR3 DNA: TGTGCCAGCAGTCAGGGAAACGTGGATGGCTACACCTTC
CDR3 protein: CASSQGNVDGYTF

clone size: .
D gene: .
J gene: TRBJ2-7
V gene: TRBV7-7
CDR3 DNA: TGTGCCAGCAGCTTAGCGCGTTTACGGAATACCTACGAGCAGTACTTC
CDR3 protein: CASSLARLRNTYEQYF

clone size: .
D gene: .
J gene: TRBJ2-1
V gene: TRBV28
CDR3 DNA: TGTGCCAGCAATGAGCAGTTCTTC
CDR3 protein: CASNEQFF

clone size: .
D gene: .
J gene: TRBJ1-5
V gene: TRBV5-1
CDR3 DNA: TGCGCCAGCAGCGACTCGGGAGGCAATCAGCCCCAGCATTTT
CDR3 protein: CASSDSGGNQPQHF

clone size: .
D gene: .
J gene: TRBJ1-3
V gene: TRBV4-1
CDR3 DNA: TGCGCCAGCAGCCAAGATCAGCCGGGGGGAGGAAACACCATATATTTT
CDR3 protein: CASSQDQPGGGNTIYF

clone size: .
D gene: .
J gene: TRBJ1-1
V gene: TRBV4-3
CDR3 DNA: TGCGCCAGCAGCCGAGCCCCGCCAGGATTTCCGAACACTGAAGCTTTCTTT
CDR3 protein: CASSRAPPGFPNTEAFF

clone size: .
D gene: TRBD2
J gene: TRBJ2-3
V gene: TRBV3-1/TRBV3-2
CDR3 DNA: TGTGCCAGCAGCCCCCCGGGACTAGTTAATACGCAGTATTTT
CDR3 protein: CASSPPGLVNTQYF

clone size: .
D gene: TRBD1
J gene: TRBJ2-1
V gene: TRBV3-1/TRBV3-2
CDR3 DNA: TGTGCCAGCAGCCAAGAGGGGACAGGTCCCCAATATAGGTCGCAGTTCTTC
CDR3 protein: CASSQEGTGPQYRSQFF

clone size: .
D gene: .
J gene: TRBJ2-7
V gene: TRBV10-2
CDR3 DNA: TGCGCCAGCAGTGAAAACGACTCCTACGAGCAGTACTTC
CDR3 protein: CASSENDSYEQYF

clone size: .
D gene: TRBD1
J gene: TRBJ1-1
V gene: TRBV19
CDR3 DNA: TGTGCCAGTAGAGGACAGGGGCCGAGGGATGAAGCTTTCTTT
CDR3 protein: CASRGQGPRDEAFF

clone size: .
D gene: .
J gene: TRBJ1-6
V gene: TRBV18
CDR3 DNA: TGTGCCAGCTCACGGACGGCCAATTGGGGTTCACCCCTCCACTTT
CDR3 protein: CASSRTANWGSPLHF

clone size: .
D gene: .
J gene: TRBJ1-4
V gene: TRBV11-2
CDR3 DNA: TGTGCCAGCAGCTTAGCTGGGGGACTTGCCTATTTT
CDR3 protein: CASSLAGGLAYF

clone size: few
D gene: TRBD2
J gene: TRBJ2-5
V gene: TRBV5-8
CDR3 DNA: TGTGCCAGCAGCTCCGGGACTAGCGGGGGACAAGAGACCCAGTACTTC
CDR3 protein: CASSSGTSGGQETQYF

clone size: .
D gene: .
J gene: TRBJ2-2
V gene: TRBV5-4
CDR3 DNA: TGTGCCAGCAGCTTGTGGCAGGGGGAGCTGTTTTTT
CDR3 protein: CASSLWQGELFF

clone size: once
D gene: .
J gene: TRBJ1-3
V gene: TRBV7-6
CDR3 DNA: TGTGCCAGCAGCTTAGGAGGAGGGGATGGCGGAAACACCATATATTTT
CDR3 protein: CASSLGGGDGGNTIYF

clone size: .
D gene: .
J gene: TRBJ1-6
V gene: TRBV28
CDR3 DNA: TGTGCCGCAGGAGCCTCACCCCTCCACTTT
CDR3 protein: CAAGASPLHF

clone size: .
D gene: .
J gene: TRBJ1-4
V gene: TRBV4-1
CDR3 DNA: TGCGCCAGCAGCCGACCCGGGACACTAGATGAAAAACTGTTTTTT
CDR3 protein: CASSRPGTLDEKLFF

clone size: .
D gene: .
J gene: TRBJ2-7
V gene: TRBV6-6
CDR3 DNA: TGTGCCAGCAGTTCGGGCGAGCAGTACTTC
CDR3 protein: CASSSGEQYF

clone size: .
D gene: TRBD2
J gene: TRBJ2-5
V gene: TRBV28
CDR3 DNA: TGTGCCAGCAGACGAGTAGCGGGAGGAGAGACCCAGTACTTC
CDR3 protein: CASRRVAGGETQYF

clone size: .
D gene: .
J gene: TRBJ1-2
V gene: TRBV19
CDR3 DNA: TGTGCCAGCCGGACGACCAGGAAGGAGAGCTATGGCTACACCTTC
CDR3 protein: CASRTTRKESYGYTF

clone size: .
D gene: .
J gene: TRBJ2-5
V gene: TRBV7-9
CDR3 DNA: TGTGCCAGCAGCGGGGGCAGCCCTGGGGAGACCCAGTACTTC
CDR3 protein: CASSGGSPGETQYF

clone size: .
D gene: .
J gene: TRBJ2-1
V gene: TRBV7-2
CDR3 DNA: TGTGCCAGCAGCTTAGGAAAAAGCACTGAGCAGTTCTTC
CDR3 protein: CASSLGKSTEQFF

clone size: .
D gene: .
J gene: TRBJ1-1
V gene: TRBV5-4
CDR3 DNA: TGTGCCAGCACCTCGCGGGGGAACACTGAAGCTTTCTTT
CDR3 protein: CASTSRGNTEAFF

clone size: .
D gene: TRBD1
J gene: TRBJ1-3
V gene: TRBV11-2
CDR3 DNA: TGTGCCAGCAGCCCCGAGGGGGCGTACTCTGGAAACACCATATATTTT
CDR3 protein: CASSPEGAYSGNTIYF

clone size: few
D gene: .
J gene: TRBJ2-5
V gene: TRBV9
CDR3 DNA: TGTGCCAGCAGCCCTACAGGGCAAGAGACCCAGTACTTC
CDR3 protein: CASSPTGQETQYF

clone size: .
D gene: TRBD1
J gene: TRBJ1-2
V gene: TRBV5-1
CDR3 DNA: TGCGCCAGCAGCTTGGGACAGGGAAACTATGGCTACACCTTC
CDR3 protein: CASSLGQGNYGYTF

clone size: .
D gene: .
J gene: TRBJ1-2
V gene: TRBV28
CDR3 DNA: TGTGCCAGCAGTTTCGCGGCTAACTATGGCTACACCTTC
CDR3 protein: CASSFAANYGYTF

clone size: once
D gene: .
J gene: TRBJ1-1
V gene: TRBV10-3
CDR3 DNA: TGTGCCATCAGTGAGTCAACGAACACTGAAGCTTTCTTT
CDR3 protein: CAISESTNTEAFF

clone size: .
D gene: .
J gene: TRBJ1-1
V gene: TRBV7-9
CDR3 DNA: TGTGCCAGCAGTCGCACCGGGCCACCCCATGAAGCTTTCTTT
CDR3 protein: CASSRTGPPHEAFF

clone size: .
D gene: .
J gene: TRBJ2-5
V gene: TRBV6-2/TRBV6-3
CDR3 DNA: TGTGCCAGCAGGTACGAACTACGGGCTTCAGAGACCCAGTACTTC
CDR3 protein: CASRYELRASETQYF

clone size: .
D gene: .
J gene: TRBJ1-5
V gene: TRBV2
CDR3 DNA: TGTGCCAGCAGGCCCGGGACACCTAATCAGCCCCAGCATTTT
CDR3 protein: CASRPGTPNQPQHF

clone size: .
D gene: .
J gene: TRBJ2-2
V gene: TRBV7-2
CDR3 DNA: TGTGCCAGCAGCTTAGACCGTAACACCGGGGAGCTGTTTTTT
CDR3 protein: CASSLDRNTGELFF

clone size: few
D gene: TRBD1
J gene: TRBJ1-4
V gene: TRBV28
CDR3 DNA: TGTGCCAGCACCTTGGGGGGGACAGCTAATGAAAAACTGTTTTTT
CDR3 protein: CASTLGGTANEKLFF

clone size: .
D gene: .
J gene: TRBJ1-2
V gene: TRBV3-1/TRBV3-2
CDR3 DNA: TGTGCCAGCAGCCAGGCCCGGGACAGCTACACCTTC
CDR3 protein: CASSQARDSYTF

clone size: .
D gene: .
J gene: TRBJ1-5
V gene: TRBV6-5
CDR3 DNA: TGTGCCAGCACTCGGGGTGGGGGGCAGAATCAGCCCCAGCATTTT
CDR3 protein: CASTRGGGQNQPQHF

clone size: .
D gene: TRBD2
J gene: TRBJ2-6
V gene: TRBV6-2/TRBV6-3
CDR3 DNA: TGTGCCAGCAGTTACCCTCTGGGGGGGGGTCCCTCTGGGGCCAACGTCCTGACTTTC
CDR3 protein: CASSYPLGGGPSGANVLTF

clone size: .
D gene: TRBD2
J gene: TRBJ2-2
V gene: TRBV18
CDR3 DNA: TGTGCCAGCTCCGACACCAGCGGGGGGGCAAGCACCGGGGAGCTGTTTTTT
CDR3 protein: CASSDTSGGASTGELFF

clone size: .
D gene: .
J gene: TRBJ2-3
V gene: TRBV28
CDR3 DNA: TGTGCCAGCAGCCTAGCGCTTAGCACAGATACGCAGTATTTT
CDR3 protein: CASSLALSTDTQYF

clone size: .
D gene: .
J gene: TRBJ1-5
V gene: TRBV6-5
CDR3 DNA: TGTGCCAGTTACAGAGACGAGGGGAAACAGCCCCAGCATTTT
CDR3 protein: CASYRDEGKQPQHF